The 2 T cell receptor beta chains given below trace back to one sample, sequenced in a study of T cell responses to AZD1222 COVID-19 vaccine. The table came from immunoSEQ multiplex PCR; TCRdb's copy has only in-frame clones and leaves some out. The sample carries 50,000 to 55,000 clones, about 81% recorded once. The material sequenced was peripheral blood, taken on day 0 of AZD1222 vaccination. The origin of the receptors is an adult in good health.

The V and J genes are TRBV7-2 and TRBJ2-7; D not certain. This CDR3 contains 14 residues. In germline, CDR1 is SGHTA, CDR2 FQGNSA. Between the trimmed V and J ends, which lost 1 base and 5 bases, there was a span of 12 bases. CDR3 bases: TGTGCCAGCAGCTTAGAGGCGGAACTAAACGAGCAGTACTTC. It is translated as CASSLEAELNEQYF.

The rearrangement links TRBV24-1 to TRBJ1-3; D possibly corresponds to TRBD1 (5 bases). Per the germline V gene, CDR1 is KGHDR and CDR2 is SFDVKD. The CDR3 runs to 14 residues. Trimming took off 7 bases at V and 2 bases at J, with 11 bases between the two ends. The CDR3 region is CATRTGRAGNTIYF. As DNA, the CDR3 is TGTGCCACCAGGACGGGCAGGGCTGGAAACACCATATATTTT.